A selection of T cell receptor beta chains follows, all from one sample in a study of molecular identifiers for immune sequencing clone quantification. TCRdb re-analysed the PCR reads in MiXCR, keeping a single row per CDR3 protein. Of over 85,000 distinct CDR3 sequences in the sample, 30% to 35% are singletons; the top ten hold 9% to 10%. The specimen sequenced was naive CD8+ T cells from blood, with Jurkat cell RNA spiked in. The receptors were gathered from a human donor in good health. Some libraries in this study had Jurkat cell RNA spiked in. CDR3s include the opening cysteine and the closing phenylalanine or tryptophan. Each record gives: J gene, D gene, clone size, V gene, CDR3 protein, CDR3 DNA. The D gene is left open where the match is weak. Part of the rows lack a size; the others show once, few, many or a class for expanded clones.

J: TRBJ2-1
D: .
size: .
V: TRBV27
CDR3: CASSLSGEQFF
DNA: TGTGCCAGCAGTTTATCCGGTGAGCAGTTCTTC

J: TRBJ2-3
D: .
size: .
V: TRBV10-3
CDR3: CATTSTDTQYF
DNA: TGTGCCACGACTAGCACAGATACGCAGTATTTT

J: TRBJ2-7
D: .
size: .
V: TRBV28
CDR3: CASSVGRTYEQYF
DNA: TGTGCCAGCAGTGTAGGACGGACCTACGAGCAGTACTTC

J: TRBJ2-3
D: TRBD2
size: many
V: TRBV13
CDR3: CASSLETSGTSTDTQYF
DNA: TGTGCCAGCAGCTTGGAGACTAGCGGGACGAGCACAGATACGCAGTATTTT

J: TRBJ1-5
D: .
size: many
V: TRBV6-2/TRBV6-3
CDR3: CASSYGYQPQHF
DNA: TGTGCCAGCAGTTACGGATATCAGCCCCAGCATTTT

J: TRBJ1-2
D: .
size: few
V: TRBV28
CDR3: CASFLSGELANYGYTF
DNA: TGTGCCAGCTTCCTATCCGGGGAGCTAGCTAACTATGGCTACACCTTC

J: TRBJ2-7
D: .
size: many
V: TRBV7-8
CDR3: CASSLGVGITYEQYF
DNA: TGTGCCAGCAGCTTAGGTGTCGGAATTACCTACGAGCAGTACTTC

J: TRBJ2-7
D: .
size: many
V: TRBV7-6
CDR3: CASSRAGSSYEQYF
DNA: TGTGCCAGCAGCCGTGCTGGCAGCTCCTACGAGCAGTACTTC

J: TRBJ2-7
D: .
size: few
V: TRBV4-3
CDR3: CASSQARDPPYEQYF
DNA: TGCGCCAGCAGCCAAGCTAGGGACCCTCCCTACGAGCAGTACTTC

J: TRBJ2-3
D: .
size: .
V: TRBV7-2
CDR3: CASSLAPTSTDTQYF
DNA: TGTGCCAGCAGCTTAGCCCCAACTAGCACAGATACGCAGTATTTT

J: TRBJ2-5
D: TRBD2
size: .
V: TRBV6-2/TRBV6-3
CDR3: CASTLGEREFWGETQYF
DNA: TGTGCCAGCACCCTTGGTGAGCGGGAGTTCTGGGGGGAGACCCAGTACTTC

J: TRBJ2-2
D: TRBD2
size: .
V: TRBV27
CDR3: CASSSSGANTGELFF
DNA: TGTGCCAGCAGTTCTAGCGGGGCGAACACCGGGGAGCTGTTTTTT

J: TRBJ1-3
D: .
size: few
V: TRBV25-1
CDR3: CASSDSSGNTIYF
DNA: TGTGCCAGCAGTGACTCCTCTGGAAACACCATATATTTT

J: TRBJ2-5
D: .
size: few
V: TRBV27
CDR3: CASSFGGTQYF
DNA: TGTGCCAGCAGTTTCGGCGGGACCCAGTACTTC

J: TRBJ1-5
D: .
size: .
V: TRBV6-5
CDR3: CASSSDLAQPQHF
DNA: TGTGCCAGCAGTTCCGACTTGGCTCAGCCCCAGCATTTT

J: TRBJ2-6
D: .
size: .
V: TRBV24-1
CDR3: CATSDLSVLTF
DNA: TGTGCCACCAGTGATTTGAGCGTCCTGACTTTC

J: TRBJ2-1
D: .
size: many
V: TRBV12-3/TRBV12-4
CDR3: CASSPGPREFF
DNA: TGTGCCAGCAGTCCTGGTCCTAGGGAGTTCTTC

J: TRBJ2-7
D: TRBD2
size: .
V: TRBV5-1
CDR3: CASRLAGEAYEQYF
DNA: TGCGCCAGCAGATTAGCGGGAGAGGCCTACGAGCAGTACTTC

J: TRBJ2-3
D: .
size: .
V: TRBV27
CDR3: CASSGTYGTDTQYF
DNA: TGTGCCAGCAGCGGGACCTACGGCACAGATACGCAGTATTTT

J: TRBJ2-7
D: TRBD1
size: few
V: TRBV4-3
CDR3: CASSQTRQGYYEQYF
DNA: TGCGCCAGCAGCCAAACCCGACAGGGTTATTACGAGCAGTACTTC

J: TRBJ2-7
D: .
size: .
V: TRBV27
CDR3: CASSLYSTTNEQYF
DNA: TGTGCCAGCAGTCTCTATTCAACTACCAACGAGCAGTACTTC

J: TRBJ2-7
D: .
size: .
V: TRBV27
CDR3: CASKSFGVEQYF
DNA: TGTGCCAGCAAAAGTTTTGGGGTCGAGCAGTACTTC

J: TRBJ1-4
D: TRBD1
size: .
V: TRBV7-9
CDR3: CASSLNRGTNEKLFF
DNA: TGTGCCAGCAGCTTGAACAGGGGTACTAATGAAAAACTGTTTTTT

J: TRBJ2-6
D: TRBD1
size: .
V: TRBV28
CDR3: CASTFTGGAESSGANVLTF
DNA: TGTGCCAGCACTTTTACAGGGGGCGCCGAGAGCTCTGGGGCCAACGTCCTGACTTTC

J: TRBJ2-7
D: .
size: few
V: TRBV4-1
CDR3: CASSQKEGDNLGQYF
DNA: TGCGCCAGCAGCCAAAAAGAGGGGGACAACCTGGGGCAGTACTTC

J: TRBJ2-7
D: TRBD1
size: .
V: TRBV2
CDR3: CASKGQGPYEQYF
DNA: TGTGCCAGCAAGGGACAGGGCCCCTACGAGCAGTACTTC

J: TRBJ2-3
D: .
size: .
V: TRBV28
CDR3: CASSTQVWGENTQYF
DNA: TGTGCCAGCAGTACCCAGGTTTGGGGGGAAAATACGCAGTATTTT

J: TRBJ1-2
D: .
size: .
V: TRBV9
CDR3: CASSVGQGSYGYTF
DNA: TGTGCCAGCAGCGTCGGGCAGGGTAGCTATGGCTACACCTTC

J: TRBJ2-2
D: TRBD2
size: few
V: TRBV6-5
CDR3: CASSYGGLAGVVGELFF
DNA: TGTGCCAGCAGTTACGGGGGACTAGCGGGAGTAGTCGGGGAGCTGTTTTTT

J: TRBJ1-4
D: TRBD1
size: few
V: TRBV7-9
CDR3: CASSRTGRDEELFF
DNA: TGTGCCAGCAGCCGGACAGGGCGGGATGAAGAACTGTTTTTT

J: TRBJ2-7
D: TRBD2
size: few
V: TRBV9
CDR3: CASSPGGSTYEQYF
DNA: TGTGCCAGCAGCCCCGGCGGGAGCACCTACGAGCAGTACTTC

J: TRBJ1-1
D: .
size: many
V: TRBV10-1
CDR3: CASSDRDRPEAFF
DNA: TGCGCCAGCAGTGACCGGGACCGGCCTGAAGCTTTCTTT

J: TRBJ2-3
D: TRBD2
size: .
V: TRBV5-1
CDR3: CASSLGGLGADTQNF
DNA: TGCGCCAGCAGCTTGGGGGGACTAGGTGCAGATACGCAGAATTTT

J: TRBJ1-1
D: .
size: many
V: TRBV6-2/TRBV6-3
CDR3: CASKEVNTEAFF
DNA: TGTGCCAGCAAGGAGGTGAACACTGAAGCTTTCTTT

J: TRBJ2-7
D: .
size: few
V: TRBV20-1
CDR3: CSARGRDWYEQYF
DNA: TGCAGTGCTAGGGGCAGGGACTGGTACGAGCAGTACTTC

J: TRBJ2-3
D: .
size: few
V: TRBV6-4
CDR3: CASTLRGGSSTDTQYF
DNA: TGTGCCAGCACCCTCCGTGGTGGATCTAGCACAGATACGCAGTATTTT

J: TRBJ2-1
D: .
size: .
V: TRBV7-9
CDR3: CASSPPGGNYNEQFF
DNA: TGTGCCAGCAGCCCCCCAGGAGGCAACTACAATGAGCAGTTCTTC

J: TRBJ2-3
D: .
size: .
V: TRBV4-2
CDR3: CASRPAKTTPADTQYF
DNA: TGTGCCAGCCGCCCGGCGAAGACTACGCCAGCGGATACGCAGTATTTT

J: TRBJ2-7
D: .
size: few
V: TRBV2
CDR3: CASSESPGTYEQYF
DNA: TGTGCCAGCAGTGAAAGTCCAGGTACCTACGAGCAGTACTTC

J: TRBJ2-7
D: TRBD2
size: .
V: TRBV6-2/TRBV6-3
CDR3: CASGGTTPSSYEQYF
DNA: TGTGCCAGCGGGGGGACTACCCCCAGCTCCTACGAGCAGTACTTC

J: TRBJ2-1
D: .
size: few
V: TRBV6-2/TRBV6-3
CDR3: CASSPGLSEQFF
DNA: TGTGCCAGCAGTCCGGGACTCTCTGAGCAGTTCTTC

J: TRBJ2-7
D: .
size: .
V: TRBV10-1
CDR3: CATRETPSSYEQYF
DNA: TGCGCCACTCGTGAGACTCCGAGCTCCTACGAGCAGTACTTC

J: TRBJ2-7
D: .
size: .
V: TRBV6-2/TRBV6-3
CDR3: CASNWGGYEQYF
DNA: TGTGCCAGCAATTGGGGAGGCTACGAGCAGTACTTC

J: TRBJ2-3
D: .
size: many
V: TRBV28
CDR3: CASSGGPEDTQYF
DNA: TGTGCCAGCAGTGGCGGACCGGAGGATACGCAGTATTTT

J: TRBJ2-7
D: .
size: many
V: TRBV5-1
CDR3: CASSVSLEGPSSYEQYF
DNA: TGCGCCAGCAGCGTGAGCCTTGAGGGCCCCAGCTCCTACGAGCAGTACTTC

J: TRBJ2-3
D: .
size: .
V: TRBV24-1
CDR3: CATLQEERCTDTQYF
DNA: TGTGCCACCCTTCAGGAGGAGCGGTGCACAGATACGCAGTATTTT

J: TRBJ2-3
D: .
size: few
V: TRBV2
CDR3: CASTRGRDTQYF
DNA: TGTGCCAGCACGCGTGGACGCGATACGCAGTATTTT

J: TRBJ2-7
D: TRBD2
size: .
V: TRBV7-2
CDR3: CASSLMLAGDEQYF
DNA: TGTGCCAGCAGCTTAATGCTAGCGGGAGACGAGCAGTACTTC

J: TRBJ1-3
D: .
size: few
V: TRBV9
CDR3: CASSFGEGTGNTIYF
DNA: TGTGCCAGCAGCTTCGGAGAGGGGACGGGAAACACCATATATTTT

J: TRBJ2-2
D: .
size: few
V: TRBV19
CDR3: CATQRELFF
DNA: TGTGCCACTCAAAGGGAGCTGTTTTTT

J: TRBJ2-7
D: TRBD1
size: .
V: TRBV11-2
CDR3: CASSSPGQVYEQYF
DNA: TGTGCCAGCAGCTCCCCGGGACAGGTCTACGAGCAGTACTTC

J: TRBJ2-1
D: .
size: few
V: TRBV5-3
CDR3: CASSQNRDEQFF
DNA: TGTGCCAGCAGCCAAAATAGGGACGAGCAGTTCTTC

J: TRBJ1-2
D: .
size: few
V: TRBV9
CDR3: CASSARPAYGYTF
DNA: TGTGCCAGCAGCGCCCGACCAGCCTATGGCTACACCTTC

J: TRBJ1-5
D: TRBD1
size: .
V: TRBV6-2/TRBV6-3
CDR3: CACNDRGNQPQHF
DNA: TGTGCCTGCAATGACAGGGGAAATCAGCCCCAGCATTTT

J: TRBJ2-7
D: TRBD2
size: few
V: TRBV4-2
CDR3: CASSQGPPGTSGYEQYF
DNA: TGTGCCAGCAGCCAAGGGCCACCCGGGACTAGCGGCTACGAGCAGTACTTC

J: TRBJ2-2
D: .
size: .
V: TRBV20-1
CDR3: CSAGQGIFTGELFF
DNA: TGCAGTGCTGGGCAGGGAATATTCACCGGGGAGCTGTTTTTT

J: TRBJ2-2
D: .
size: once
V: TRBV19
CDR3: CASSPTGRLLFF
DNA: TGTGCCAGTAGCCCAACGGGAAGGTTGCTGTTTTTT

J: TRBJ1-1
D: TRBD1
size: .
V: TRBV7-9
CDR3: CASKGTVFMNTEAFF
DNA: TGTGCCAGCAAGGGGACAGTCTTCATGAACACTGAAGCTTTCTTT

J: TRBJ1-2
D: .
size: .
V: TRBV28
CDR3: CASSVGTAYYGYTF
DNA: TGTGCCAGCAGTGTGGGGACTGCATACTATGGCTACACCTTC

J: TRBJ2-5
D: .
size: many
V: TRBV12-3/TRBV12-4
CDR3: CASSGVSQETQYF
DNA: TGTGCCAGCAGTGGTGTCTCCCAAGAGACCCAGTACTTC